Listed below are T cell receptor beta chains from one sample, sequenced in a study of cytomegalovirus exposure and HLA in healthy donors. Measured with immunoSEQ multiplex PCR; TCRdb has only the in-frame clones, and not every one. The sample has about 180,000 clones, approximately 80% seen once. The sample was PBMCs. These receptors all come from a girl aged 2 to 9 in good health and CMV-seropositive. Both conserved end residues are part of each CDR3. A D gene is named only where the DNA matches it firmly. Clone size is shown for a subset of rows, as once, few, many or a class of expanded clone.

>TRBD2|TRBJ2-2|NA|TRBV5-1
CASSAAGANTGELFF
TGCGCCAGCAGCGCTGCGGGGGCGAACACCGGGGAGCTGTTTTTT
>NA|TRBJ2-1|NA|TRBV6-1
CAYPGRETNNEQFF
TGTGCCTATCCAGGGCGGGAAACGAACAATGAGCAGTTCTTC
>NA|TRBJ2-7|NA|TRBV5-1
CASSLGTTYEQYF
TGCGCCAGCAGCCTCGGGACAACCTACGAGCAGTACTTC
>TRBD1|TRBJ2-7|NA|TRBV6-5
CAISPFWDRGDEQYF
TGTGCCATTAGCCCATTCTGGGACAGGGGAGACGAGCAGTACTTC
>TRBD1|TRBJ1-2|few|TRBV2
CASSTQGALGYTF
TGTGCCAGCAGCACACAGGGGGCGCTGGGCTACACCTTC
>NA|TRBJ2-7|once|TRBV11-2
CASSSYDEQYF
TGTGCCAGCAGCTCCTATGACGAGCAGTACTTC
>TRBD1|TRBJ1-1|NA|TRBV11-2
CASSGTGGTEAFF
TGTGCCAGCAGCGGGACAGGGGGGACTGAAGCTTTCTTT
>NA|TRBJ1-5|NA|TRBV4-1
CASSLDMYSNQPQHF
TGCGCCAGCAGCCTCGACATGTATAGCAATCAGCCCCAGCATTTT
>TRBD1|TRBJ1-1|NA|TRBV6-6
CASSFGGQGALTEAFF
TGTGCCAGCAGTTTCGGAGGGCAGGGGGCGCTCACTGAAGCTTTCTTT
>NA|TRBJ1-1|few|TRBV10-1
CASSMGQNTEAFF
TGCGCCAGCAGTATGGGACAGAACACTGAAGCTTTCTTT
>NA|TRBJ1-6|NA|TRBV5-6
CASSLGLGGSSPLHF
TGTGCCAGCAGCTTGGGCCTCGGGGGGAGCTCACCCCTCCACTTT
>NA|TRBJ2-2|once|TRBV28
CAALTGTASGELFF
TGTGCCGCCCTCACCGGGACTGCGTCCGGGGAGCTGTTTTTT
>NA|TRBJ1-2|NA|TRBV11-3
CASSLDGGSYGYTF
TGTGCCAGCAGCTTAGACGGGGGTTCCTATGGCTACACCTTC
>TRBD2|TRBJ2-7|NA|TRBV7-9
CASSFGREQYF
TGTGCCAGCAGCTTCGGGAGGGAGCAGTACTTC
>TRBD1|TRBJ2-1|NA|TRBV15
CATNEGTGPNNEQFF
TGTGCCACCAACGAGGGGACAGGTCCAAACAATGAGCAGTTCTTC
>NA|TRBJ1-1|NA|TRBV27
CASSLGGFGGAFF
TGTGCCAGCAGTTTAGGGGGGTTTGGAGGGGCTTTCTTT
>NA|TRBJ2-1|NA|TRBV12-5
CASGSQKGGRSYNEQFF
TGTGCTAGTGGTTCTCAAAAAGGGGGACGGTCCTACAATGAGCAGTTCTTC
>TRBD1|TRBJ1-5|once|TRBV7-9
CASSKGTGGQPQHF
TGTGCCAGCAGCAAGGGGACAGGGGGACAGCCCCAGCATTTT
>TRBD2|TRBJ2-3|NA|TRBV7-3
CASSLAGTSGDTQYF
TGTGCCAGCAGCCTAGCCGGGACTAGCGGAGATACGCAGTATTTT
>NA|TRBJ2-5|few|TRBV7-7
CASSPGLTQETQYF
TGTGCTAGCAGCCCCGGACTCACCCAAGAGACCCAGTACTTC
>NA|TRBJ2-7|once|TRBV7-2
CASSRSGYEQYF
TGTGCCAGCAGCAGATCAGGGTACGAGCAGTACTTC
>NA|TRBJ2-1|NA|TRBV5-8
CASTRSSYNEQFF
TGTGCCAGTACTAGGAGCTCCTACAATGAGCAGTTCTTC
>TRBD2|TRBJ2-2|NA|TRBV28
CASSSGTSPGELFF
TGTGCCAGCAGTTCCGGGACTAGCCCCGGGGAGCTGTTTTTT
>NA|TRBJ2-3|NA|TRBV28
CASSYRTKTQYF
TGTGCCAGCAGTTACCGGACTAAGACGCAGTATTTT
>NA|TRBJ2-3|NA|TRBV29-1
CSVTVINTDTQYF
TGCAGCGTCACAGTGATTAACACAGATACGCAGTATTTT
>NA|TRBJ1-1|NA|TRBV23-1
CASISTIGTEAFF
TGCGCCAGCATTAGTACTATTGGCACTGAAGCTTTCTTT
>NA|TRBJ1-1|NA|TRBV11-2
CASNPPTGMNTEAFF
TGTGCCAGCAACCCACCGACAGGCATGAACACTGAAGCTTTCTTT
>NA|TRBJ2-7|NA|TRBV5-1
CASSPGSSGYEQYF
TGCGCCAGCAGCCCGGGGAGTAGCGGCTACGAGCAGTACTTC
>TRBD2|TRBJ2-1|once|TRBV5-1
CASNGAGGDSYNEQFF
TGCGCCAGCAACGGAGCGGGGGGGGACTCCTACAATGAGCAGTTCTTC
>NA|TRBJ2-2|NA|TRBV5-1
CASRPAGQGGTGELFF
TGCGCCAGTCGACCGGCAGGTCAGGGTGGTACCGGGGAGCTGTTTTTT
>TRBD1|TRBJ2-7|NA|TRBV28
CASRALQGDEQYF
TGTGCCAGCAGGGCACTACAGGGGGACGAGCAGTACTTC
>NA|TRBJ1-6|NA|TRBV5-1
CASSRRTDYNSPLHF
TGCGCCAGCAGCAGACGGACAGATTATAATTCACCCCTCCACTTT
>NA|TRBJ1-4|NA|TRBV6-1
CASSETLPGLRGEKLFF
TGTGCCAGCAGTGAGACCCTTCCGGGCCTCCGGGGTGAAAAACTGTTTTTT
>NA|TRBJ1-5|NA|TRBV7-6
CASSLVTGSQPQHF
TGTGCCAGCAGCTTAGTAACAGGGAGCCAGCCCCAGCATTTT
>TRBD1|TRBJ2-7|NA|TRBV7-9
CASSLIGTGEGEQYF
TGTGCCAGCAGCTTAATAGGGACAGGGGAAGGCGAGCAGTACTTC
>TRBD2|TRBJ2-2|NA|TRBV5-1
CASSSGLAGDGGELFF
TGCGCCAGCAGCTCCGGACTAGCGGGAGATGGCGGGGAGCTGTTTTTT
>NA|TRBJ2-5|NA|TRBV5-1
CASSLRGSTQETQYF
TGCGCCAGCAGCTTGCGCGGTTCCACCCAGGAGACCCAGTACTTC
>TRBD2|TRBJ2-2|NA|TRBV4-2
CASSWGGTGELFF
TGTGCCAGCAGCTGGGGGGGGACCGGGGAGCTGTTTTTT
>TRBD1|TRBJ2-7|few|TRBV5-4
CASSFAGGTYYEQYF
TGTGCCAGCAGCTTTGCAGGGGGAACGTACTACGAGCAGTACTTC
>NA|TRBJ2-7|NA|TRBV25-1
CASSRIGDEQYF
TGTGCCAGCAGTAGGATAGGGGACGAGCAGTACTTC
>NA|TRBJ1-2|NA|TRBV6-1
CASTKHTSGGYTF
TGTGCCAGCACCAAACACACTTCGGGTGGCTACACCTTC
>NA|TRBJ1-1|NA|TRBV11-1
CASSLRGSEAFF
TGTGCCAGCAGCTTACGTGGTAGTGAAGCTTTCTTT
>NA|TRBJ2-7|NA|TRBV9
CASSVGAPTGGPYEQYF
TGTGCCAGCAGCGTAGGCGCACCTACCGGTGGGCCCTACGAGCAGTACTTC
>TRBD1|TRBJ1-1|few|TRBV18
CASSADREWDTEAFF
TGTGCCAGCTCAGCCGACAGGGAGTGGGATACTGAAGCTTTCTTT
>TRBD1|TRBJ1-1|NA|TRBV10-3
CAISHRGTGNTEAFF
TGTGCCATCAGCCACAGAGGGACAGGGAACACTGAAGCTTTCTTT
>NA|TRBJ2-7|few|TRBV5-1
CASSLDVGGPDEQYF
TGCGCCAGCAGCTTGGATGTGGGGGGGCCCGACGAGCAGTACTTC
>NA|TRBJ2-1|NA|TRBV5-4
CASSLVQDEQFF
TGTGCCAGCAGCTTGGTTCAGGATGAGCAGTTCTTC
>NA|TRBJ1-1|NA|TRBV6-1
CASSEVDF
TGTGCCAGCAGTGAAGTAGATTTT
>NA|TRBJ1-3|NA|TRBV14
CASSPTTGIPSGNTIYF
TGTGCCAGCAGCCCTACAACAGGGATCCCCTCTGGAAACACCATATATTTT
>NA|TRBJ2-1|NA|TRBV11-2
CASSLGGLADYNEQFF
TGTGCCAGCAGCTTGGGTGGGCTAGCAGACTACAATGAGCAGTTCTTC
>NA|TRBJ1-1|NA|TRBV11-3
CASSLGADTEAFF
TGTGCCAGCAGCTTAGGCGCGGACACTGAAGCTTTCTTT
>TRBD2|TRBJ2-1|NA|TRBV6-5
CASILSSGSNEQFF
TGTGCCAGCATCCTGTCGAGCGGGAGCAATGAGCAGTTCTTC
>NA|TRBJ2-7|NA|TRBV5-6
CASSLGGVAYEQYF
TGTGCCAGCAGCTTGGGGGGCGTAGCCTACGAGCAGTACTTC
>NA|TRBJ2-1|NA|TRBV11-2
CASSTRGGLSSYNEQFF
TGTGCCAGCAGCACCAGAGGAGGACTGAGCTCCTACAATGAGCAGTTCTTC
>TRBD1|TRBJ2-7|NA|TRBV15
CATSRDTGTGAFF
TGTGCCACCAGCAGAGACACCGGGACAGGGGCCTTCTTC
>NA|TRBJ2-1|NA|TRBV19
CASSIAGVNNEQFF
TGTGCCAGTAGTATAGCCGGAGTTAACAATGAGCAGTTCTTC
>TRBD1|TRBJ2-1|once|TRBV27
CASSFLTGGVKWESYNEQFF
TGTGCCAGCAGTTTTTTGACAGGGGGCGTAAAGTGGGAGTCTTACAATGAGCAGTTCTTC
>NA|TRBJ2-2|NA|TRBV30
CAWAVYNTGELFF
TGTGCCTGGGCGGTATACAACACCGGGGAGCTGTTTTTT
>NA|TRBJ2-1|NA|TRBV5-7
CASSFNIIEQFF
TGTGCCAGCAGCTTTAACATCATTGAGCAGTTCTTC